One and the same sample provided the 10 T cell receptor beta chains below, sequenced in a study of T-cell reconstitution after alpha-beta-depleted transplantation in children. TCRbeta library preparation incorporated unique molecular identifiers. TCRdb re-called the PCR reads through MiXCR, storing one row per CDR3 protein. The sample shows around 800,000 distinct CDR3 sequences, roughly 15% of them seen only once. Sequencing used PBMCs, mostly from graft donor cells, obtained 360 days after TCRalphabeta/CD19-depleted stem cell transplant. The receptor source for this set is a male patient aged 5 to 17 who had a stem cell transplant for acute lymphoblastic leukemia, so the T cells may come from the graft donor.

This clonotype was observed a few times. This rearrangement joins TRBV3-1 to TRBJ1-6, with TRBD1 as a possible D gene (6 bases). Trimming left V 0 bases short and J 7 bases short, with 16 bases between. Germline V gene data show CDR1 as LGHDT and CDR2 as YNNKEL (reference sequence). This CDR3 comprises 17 residues. The CDR3 DNA is TGTGCCAGCAGCCAAGATATAAGGCAGGGGAACAATTCACCCCTCCACTTT. Protein product: CASSQDIRQGNNSPLHF.

This chain uses TRBV12-3 or TRBV12-4 with TRBJ2-1, with D possibly being TRBD2 (5 bases). V was cut by 5 bases and J by 6 bases, with 17 bases left in between. The CDR3 covers 15 residues. This CDR3 is CASSLTIGEGNEQFF. The CDR3 DNA follows: TGTGCCAGCAGTCTTACTATAGGAGAGGGCAATGAGCAGTTCTTC.

The chain has TRBV4-1 and TRBJ2-5; D unresolved. This CDR3 comprises 13 residues. Trimming took 1 base from V and 5 from J, leaving 8 bases between them. Germline values: CDR1 MGHRA, CDR2 YSYEKL. In DNA form, the CDR3 reads TGCGCCAGCAGCCAAGCCCCCCTGGAGACCCAGTACTTC. Its protein product is CASSQAPLETQYF.

A few counts support this clonotype. CDR3 DNA sequence: TGCAGTGCTAGGAGTGGAAGGATGTCGGTCCAGCCCCAGCATTTT. Translation: CSARSGRMSVQPQHF. The J gene is TRBJ1-5, the V gene TRBV20-1; D is undetermined. CDR3 length equals 15 residues. The V gene lost 3 bases and the J gene lost 7 bases, with 19 bases spanning the gap. Germline CDR1 reads DFQATT; CDR2 reads SNEGSKA (reference sequence).

This rearrangement joins TRBV12-3 or TRBV12-4 to TRBJ2-4; weak D call: TRBD1 (6 bases). The V end was cut by 6 bases, the J end by 8 bases, with 11 bases between. The CDR3 contains 12 residues. DNA of the CDR3: TGTGCCAGCAGCCCAGGGGACCACATTCAGTACTTC. It is translated as CASSPGDHIQYF.

This clonotype has more than one count but fewer than ten. The rearrangement links TRBV18 to TRBJ2-3; either TRBD1 or TRBD2 may supply D (5 bases each). V shed 6 bases and J shed 2 bases, with 15 bases lying between them. Looked up from germline, CDR1 is KGHSH and CDR2 is LQKENI. The CDR3 has 15 amino acids. CDR3 residues: CASSQEGPVTDTQYF. The CDR3 DNA follows: TGTGCCAGCTCTCAAGAGGGACCGGTCACAGATACGCAGTATTTT.

This clonotype was detected a few times. The chain employs TRBV29-1 and TRBJ2-7, with TRBD1 matching over 7 bases. The CDR3 has 14 residues. CDR1 is SQVTM, CDR2 ANQGSEA, per germline. The V segment lost 0 bases and the J segment 3 bases; nucleotides outside the gene matches: 5. The CDR3 coding sequence is TGCAGCGTTGAAGATCCAGACAGGGACTACGAGCAGTACTTC. It codes for CSVEDPDRDYEQYF.

This chain links TRBV29-1 with TRBJ1-2; D remains ambiguous. Germline V gives CDR1 SQVTM, CDR2 ANQGSEA. The CDR3 length is 11 residues. Trimming took 5 bases from V and 6 from J, leaving 10 bases between them. CDR3 in amino acids: CSVKGVDGYTF. CDR3 in DNA: TGCAGCGTTAAGGGTGTGGATGGCTACACCTTC.

The gene calls are TRBV12-3 or TRBV12-4 and TRBJ2-1; TRBD2 matches 7 bases. The junction had 9 bases not matched to a gene; V was cut back by 3 bases and J by 7 bases. The CDR3 has 15 residues. In DNA form, the CDR3 reads TGTGCCAGCAGTTTGGGGTCGGGAGGCCTGAATGAGCAGTTCTTC. It codes for CASSLGSGGLNEQFF.

A few counts support this clonotype. The chain uses TRBV5-1 and TRBJ1-1; no definite D call. V was pared by 1 base and J by 1 base, with 8 bases between. There are 14 residues in the CDR3. Germline V gives CDR1 SGHRS, CDR2 YFSETQ. CDR3 coding DNA: TGCGCCAGCAGCTTGTGGCAGGAGAACACTGAAGCTTTCTTT. Translating it yields CASSLWQENTEAFF.